The 9 T cell receptor beta chains reported below all come from one sample, sequenced in a study of CD8 T cells in ankylosing spondylitis. TCRdb redid the calling of the 5' RACE reads with MiXCR, one entry per CDR3 protein. The sample yields more than 5,500 distinct CDR3 sequences, approximately 3% seen once. Sequences were obtained from blood, either unsorted or a sorted T cell fraction (not recorded which). These receptors came from a female donor with ankylosing spondylitis or in good health (not recorded which).

This clonotype was seen many times. The CDR3 loop reads CASSVLIGSTQYF. CDR3 bases: TGTGCCAGCAGCGTCCTGATAGGGAGTACGCAGTATTTT. The V and J genes are TRBV9 and TRBJ2-3; D perhaps matches TRBD2 (5 bases). The length of the CDR3 is 13 residues. Per germline, CDR1 SGDLS and CDR2 YYNGEE. Trimming pared 2 bases from V and 8 bases from J, leaving 12 bases between.

This clonotype was seen at least ten times. The V gene is TRBV9, the J gene TRBJ2-7, with 7 positions matching TRBD2. V dropped 7 bases and J dropped 3; count of bases not matched to a gene: 1. The CDR3 is made up of 11 amino acids. CDR1 and CDR2 from the germline V gene are SGDLS and YYNGEE. The CDR3 bases are TGTGCCAGCGGGGGGGACTACGAGCAGTACTTC. The encoded protein is CASGGDYEQYF. The variable domain in full, completed from reference TRBV9 and TRBJ2-7, reads DSGVTQTPKHLITATGQRVTLRCSPRSGDLSVYWYQQSLDQGLQFLIQYYNGEERAKGNILERFSAQQFPDLHSELNLSSLELGDSALYFCASGGDYEQYFGPGTRLTVT.

This clonotype was seen repeatedly, ten times or more. V and J are TRBV9 and TRBJ2-3; 10 bases align to TRBD2. The CDR3 loop spans 17 amino acids. V shed 3 bases and J 1 base; nucleotides not matched to a gene: 8. Germline CDR1 is SGDLS and CDR2 is YYNGEE. The CDR3 DNA reads TGTGCCAGCAGCGAGGGAACCGGGACTAGCGGCACAGATACGCAGTATTTT. Protein: CASSEGTGTSGTDTQYF.

By its share, this clonotype is medium-sized. The genes are TRBV9 and TRBJ2-1; 8 bases match TRBD2. The trim removed 3 bases at V and 9 bases at J, leaving 11 bases unmatched. Germline loops: CDR1 SGDLS, CDR2 YYNGEE. The CDR3 sequence is 15 residues long. For the CDR3, the DNA is TGTGCCAGCAGCGCGACTAGCGACATCTCTGGTGAGCAGTTCTTC. Amino acids: CASSATSDISGEQFF.

This clonotype showed up many times. This chain joins TRBV9 and TRBJ2-1; D gene uncertain. Germline V gene sequence: CDR1 SGDLS, CDR2 YYNGEE. This CDR3 is 12 amino acids long. The ends were cut back, 3 bases at V and 6 bases at J, with 7 bases in the middle. The CDR3 loop is CASSGASNEQFF. As DNA, the CDR3 is TGTGCCAGCAGCGGGGCCAGCAATGAGCAGTTCTTC.

This clonotype has a count of ten or more. The chain recombines TRBV9 with TRBJ2-4; the D gene is possibly TRBD2 (7 bases). From germline, CDR1 is SGDLS and CDR2 YYNGEE. Trimming stripped 4 bases from V and 2 bases from J, with 16 bases between. CDR3 length equals 16 residues. The DNA of the CDR3 is TGTGCCAGCAGCCCAGAGGGAGGGGGGCCCAAAAACATTCAGTACTTC. Amino acids: CASSPEGGGPKNIQYF. The full variable domain, rest sourced from reference TRBV9 and TRBJ2-4, is DSGVTQTPKHLITATGQRVTLRCSPRSGDLSVYWYQQSLDQGLQFLIQYYNGEERAKGNILERFSAQQFPDLHSELNLSSLELGDSALYFCASSPEGGGPKNIQYFGAGTRLSVL.

This clonotype was observed many times. The J gene is TRBJ2-7, the V gene TRBV9; TRBD1 matches at 7 bases. This CDR3 has 14 amino acids. The germline gives CDR1 SGDLS, CDR2 YYNGEE. Trimming at V came to 3 bases and at J to 3 bases, leaving 6 bases not matched to a gene. The CDR3 DNA follows: TGTGCCAGCAGCGGCCGGGACAGTGGCTACGAGCAGTACTTC. Protein sequence: CASSGRDSGYEQYF.

In its sample, this clonotype is medium-sized (0.01 to 0.1%). The V gene is TRBV9, the J gene TRBJ1-2; D is unclear. The CDR3 loop spans 15 amino acids. CDR1 and CDR2 (germline): SGDLS, YYNGEE. Deletions cut 5 bases from V and 0 bases from J, with 14 bases between. This CDR3 is CASSATGLANYGYTF. The CDR3 DNA is TGTGCCAGCAGTGCAACGGGTTTGGCTAACTATGGCTACACCTTC.

This clonotype was recorded many times. The chain couples TRBV9 to TRBJ1-5; D ambiguous. CDR1 is SGDLS, CDR2 YYNGEE, per germline. The V end was cut by 0 bases, the J end by 0 bases, with 4 bases between. CDR3 length: 14 residues. Here the CDR3 DNA reads TGTGCCAGCAGCGTAGGTTTTAGCAATCAGCCCCAGCATTTT. It codes for CASSVGFSNQPQHF.